What follows are 23 T cell receptor beta chains derived from one specimen sequenced in a study of blood T cell repertoires in COVID-19 (dated by TCRdb to about 2020). Library preparation used the immunoSEQ multiplex PCR assay. TCRdb took over this immuneACCESS table, retaining in-frame rearrangements with V and J assigned. Such tables are incomplete; in checked studies, under half of the missing clones stem from an unresolved V gene, and the remainder is unexplained. Counted in this sample were roughly 230,000 clones; about four fifths of them appeared once. The biggest ten clones account for 4% to 5.5% of the sample. The sample consisted of peripheral blood. All receptors derive from a man aged 50 to 60 with active or convalescent COVID-19.

V is TRBV9 and J is TRBJ1-2; D is unresolved. This CDR3 region has 14 residues. The V end lost 0 bases, the J end lost 1 base, and 7 bases lay between the germline ends. Germline loops: CDR1 SGDLS, CDR2 YYNGEE. CDR3 sequence (DNA): TGTGCCAGCAGCGTAGAACCGGGTAACTATGGCTACACCTTC. Amino acids: CASSVEPGNYGYTF.

DNA for the CDR3: TGTGCCAGCAGCCCCCAGAGGAGCACAGATACGCAGTATTTT. Its protein product is CASSPQRSTDTQYF. The chain combines TRBV14 with TRBJ2-3; D is ambiguous. Germline CDR1 reads SGHDN; CDR2 reads FVKESK. V was clipped by 4 bases and J by 0 bases, with 8 bases between them. This CDR3 is built from 14 residues.

V usage is TRBV27 and J usage is TRBJ2-5; 8 bases map to TRBD2. The CDR3 runs 16 residues. Trimming at V came to 7 bases and at J to 0 bases, leaving 10 bases not matched to a gene. The germline V gene has CDR1 MNHEY and CDR2 SMNVEV (reference sequence). The CDR3 protein is CASNPLGGGYQETQYF. The CDR3 DNA follows: TGTGCCAGCAATCCTCTGGGCGGGGGGTACCAAGAGACCCAGTACTTC.

The V gene is TRBV9, the J gene TRBJ2-1; D possibly corresponds to TRBD1 (5 bases). The CDR3 contains 14 residues. V dropped 0 bases and J dropped 6 bases, with 10 bases sitting between them. Germline V gene lookup returns CDR1 SGDLS and CDR2 YYNGEE. DNA for the CDR3: TGTGCCAGCAGCGTAGGGCCCCAGGGCAATGAGCAGTTCTTC. It translates to CASSVGPQGNEQFF.

The chain links TRBV7-9 to TRBJ2-7, with D perhaps TRBD1 (5 bases). The CDR3 contains 13 residues. V was shortened by 1 base and J by 9 bases, with 13 bases between the two germline ends. Germline V gene lookup returns CDR1 SEHNR and CDR2 FQNEAQ (reference sequence). The CDR3: CASSLGTGFLQYF. CDR3 sequence (DNA): TGTGCCAGCAGCTTAGGAACAGGTTTTCTGCAGTACTTC.

The chain uses TRBV30 and TRBJ2-3; 10 nucleotides align to TRBD2. The germline V gene encodes CDR1 GTSNPN and CDR2 SVGIG (reference sequence). This CDR3 region has 16 residues. With 3 bases clipped from V and 5 bases from J, the junction kept 11 bases outside the gene matches. The CDR3: CAWRLAGAKRRDTQYF. CDR3 coding DNA: TGTGCCTGGAGGCTAGCGGGGGCCAAACGGCGAGATACGCAGTATTTT.

The rearrangement uses TRBV9 and TRBJ1-1; no reliable D call. From germline, CDR1 is SGDLS and CDR2 YYNGEE. The V end was cut by 5 bases, the J end by 4 bases, with 18 bases between. The CDR3 consists of 15 residues. CDR3 region: CASSDSAGRGTEAFF. The CDR3 nucleotides read TGTGCCAGCAGTGACTCGGCGGGGAGAGGCACTGAAGCTTTCTTT.

This rearrangement joins TRBV30 to TRBJ1-1; possibly TRBD1 for D (6 bases). V gave up 2 bases and J gave up 10 bases, with 20 bases separating them. From germline, CDR1 is GTSNPN and CDR2 SVGIG (reference sequence). This CDR3 spans 14 amino acids. CDR3 coding DNA: TGTGCCTGGAGTCCCCCGGGAGGGACCAGGGGAGCTTTCTTT. Protein: CAWSPPGGTRGAFF.

J is TRBJ1-1 and V is TRBV18; tentatively, D is TRBD1 (5 bases). This CDR3 has 14 residues. V lost 3 bases and J 0 bases, leaving 8 bases between the germline ends. The germline V gene has CDR1 KGHSH and CDR2 LQKENI. In nucleotides, the CDR3 is TGTGCCAGCTCACCCACAGGCCTGAACACTGAAGCTTTCTTT. Translating it yields CASSPTGLNTEAFF.

The chain has TRBV5-6 and TRBJ2-7, with TRBD1 matching 10 bases. The trim removed 4 bases at V and 3 bases at J, leaving 4 bases unmatched. The CDR3 covers 14 residues. Germline assignment: CDR1 SGHDT and CDR2 YYEEEE. The CDR3 spells CASSRTGGFYEQYF. The CDR3 nucleotides are TGTGCCAGCAGCAGGACAGGGGGTTTCTACGAGCAGTACTTC.

J is TRBJ2-3 and V is TRBV15, with D hard to call. V lost 4 bases, J lost 2 bases, and 4 bases lay in between. This CDR3 contains 12 residues. Germline loops: CDR1 LNHNV, CDR2 YYDKDF (reference sequence). The CDR3 spells CATSKYTDTQYF. The DNA of the CDR3 is TGTGCCACCAGCAAATACACAGATACGCAGTATTTT.

The J gene is TRBJ2-1, the V gene TRBV7-9; D ambiguous. With 5 bases removed from V and 7 bases from J, the gap between germline ends came to 6 bases. There are 11 residues in the CDR3. In germline, CDR1 is SEHNR, CDR2 FQNEAQ (reference sequence). CDR3 residues: CASSVQNEQFF. The CDR3, as DNA: TGTGCCAGCAGCGTCCAGAATGAGCAGTTCTTC.

The genes are TRBV28 and TRBJ2-7, with 7 nucleotides matching TRBD2. The V gene's germline CDR1 is MDHEN and CDR2 SYDVKM. J gave up 0 bases and V 5 bases, and 7 bases lay outside the gene matches. The CDR3 length is 15 residues. The CDR3 sequence is CASSRYRDYSYEQYF. The CDR3 nucleotides read TGTGCCAGCAGTCGCTATCGGGACTACTCCTACGAGCAGTACTTC.

This clone was found once. This rearrangement joins TRBV2 to TRBJ2-7; D ambiguous. Germline assignment: CDR1 SNHLY and CDR2 FYNNEI. Trimming removed 6 bases at V and 3 bases at J, with 9 bases between. The CDR3 loop spans 12 amino acids. Here the CDR3 reads CASRLTHYEQYF. In DNA, the CDR3 is TGTGCCAGCAGACTTACCCACTACGAGCAGTACTTC.

The chain combines TRBV28 with TRBJ1-2; 8 bases match TRBD1. V was pared by 7 bases and J by 5 bases, with 12 bases of the junction left unmatched. CDR1 is MDHEN, CDR2 SYDVKM, per germline. This CDR3 comprises 15 residues. In DNA form, the CDR3 reads TGTGCCAGCAACCCAGCAGGACAGGGACTATATGGCTACACCTTC. This sequence encodes CASNPAGQGLYGYTF.

The chain links TRBV27 to TRBJ1-2; maybe TRBD1 (6 bases). Trimming cost V 5 bases and J 6 bases, with 16 bases left between them. The CDR3 length is 14 residues. The V gene's germline CDR1 is MNHEY and CDR2 SMNVEV (reference sequence). The CDR3 is CASSRQALFDGYTF. In nucleotides, the CDR3 is TGTGCCAGCAGTAGACAGGCTCTGTTTGATGGCTACACCTTC.

The genes are TRBV27 and TRBJ2-2; the match to TRBD2 covers 8 bases. Germline CDR1 MNHEY, CDR2 SMNVEV (reference sequence). The CDR3 sequence is 14 residues long. The trim removed 4 bases at V and 4 bases at J, leaving 2 bases unmatched. The CDR3 DNA sequence: TGTGCCAGCAGTTCTCGGGGGGGCACCGGGGAGCTGTTTTTT. It is translated as CASSSRGGTGELFF.

This clone was detected once. The chain recombines TRBV11-2 with TRBJ2-4; D gene unclear. The germline V gene encodes CDR1 SGHAT and CDR2 FQNNGV. The V gene lost 5 bases and the J gene lost 0 bases, with 8 bases spanning the gap. The CDR3 runs 14 residues. The CDR3 spells CASSPIVAKNIQYF. The CDR3 DNA is TGTGCCAGCAGCCCTATCGTAGCCAAAAACATTCAGTACTTC.

This clone has just a few counts. V gene TRBV19 combines with J gene TRBJ2-1; 14 bases are a match to TRBD2. V lost 5 bases and J lost 9; bases outside the gene matches: 9. This CDR3 is built from 16 residues. Germline assignment: CDR1 LNHDA and CDR2 SQIVND (reference sequence). For the CDR3, the DNA is TGTGCCAGTAGTGTCAAGACTAGCGGGGGGGCAAGTGAGCAGTTCTTC. This gives the protein CASSVKTSGGASEQFF. The full variable domain, rest sourced from reference TRBV19 and TRBJ2-1, is DGGITQSPKYLFRKEGQNVTLSCEQNLNHDAMYWYRQDPGQGLRLIYYSQIVNDFQKGDIAEGYSVSREKKESFPLTVTSAQKNPTAFYLCASSVKTSGGASEQFFGPGTRLTVL.

The rearrangement joins TRBV30 to TRBJ2-5; D is ambiguous. Germline V gives CDR1 GTSNPN, CDR2 SVGIG (reference sequence). This CDR3 region has 13 residues. V was pared by 0 bases and J by 1 base, with 6 bases between. CDR3 in DNA: TGTGCCTGGAGTGTAATGAGCCAAGAGACCCAGTACTTC. Translated, it gives CAWSVMSQETQYF.

This sequence joins TRBV19 and TRBJ1-2; D is unclear. The V end was cut by 4 bases, the J end by 2 bases, with 8 bases between. CDR3 length equals 13 residues. Germline V gene lookup returns CDR1 LNHDA and CDR2 SQIVND (reference sequence). The CDR3 spells CASSRERNYGYTF. DNA for the CDR3: TGTGCCAGTAGTAGGGAGCGGAACTATGGCTACACCTTC.

The rearrangement uses TRBV19 and TRBJ2-2, with a possible D match to TRBD1 (6 bases). Germline CDR1 LNHDA, CDR2 SQIVND (reference sequence). The germline V and J ends were trimmed by 3 bases and 2 bases, with 10 bases remaining between them. CDR3 length equals 15 residues. The CDR3, as DNA: TGTGCCAGTAGTATCACAGGGAAAAACACCGGGGAGCTGTTTTTT. Its protein product is CASSITGKNTGELFF.

This clone was recorded only once. The chain combines TRBV7-8 with TRBJ2-7, with 7 bases identical to TRBD1. CDR3 size: 14 residues. CDR1 and CDR2 from the germline V gene are SGHVS and FQNEAQ. Trimming cost V 4 bases and J 1 base; bases outside gene matches: 4. CDR3 nucleotide sequence: TGTGCCAGCAGCTCAACACAGGGGTCCTACGAGCAGTACTTC. Protein sequence: CASSSTQGSYEQYF. Based on the CDR3 plus reference TRBV7-8 and TRBJ2-7, the full variable domain is GAGVSQSPRYKVAKRGQDVALRCDPISGHVSLFWYQQALGQGPEFLTYFQNEAQLDKSGLPSDRFFAERPEGSVSTLKIQRTQQEDSAVYLCASSSTQGSYEQYFGPGTRLTVT.